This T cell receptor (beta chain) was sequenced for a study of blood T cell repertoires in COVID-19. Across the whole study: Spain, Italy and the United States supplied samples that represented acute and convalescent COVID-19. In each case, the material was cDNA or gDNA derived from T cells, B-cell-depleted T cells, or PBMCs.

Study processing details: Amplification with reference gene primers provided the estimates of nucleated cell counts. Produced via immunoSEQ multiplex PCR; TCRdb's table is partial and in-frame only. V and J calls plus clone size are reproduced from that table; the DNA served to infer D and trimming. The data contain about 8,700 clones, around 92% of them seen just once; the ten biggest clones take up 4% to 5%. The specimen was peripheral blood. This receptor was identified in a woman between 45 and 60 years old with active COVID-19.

The CDR3 spells CASRGTGTGYTF. The CDR3 coding sequence is TGTGCCAGCAGGGGGACAGGGACTGGCTACACCTTC. The rearrangement joins TRBV6-5 to TRBJ1-2; the match to TRBD1 covers 9 bases. The trim removed 6 bases at V and 7 bases at J, leaving 3 bases unmatched. CDR1 is MNHEY and CDR2 is SVGAGI in the germline V gene. This CDR3 has 12 residues.